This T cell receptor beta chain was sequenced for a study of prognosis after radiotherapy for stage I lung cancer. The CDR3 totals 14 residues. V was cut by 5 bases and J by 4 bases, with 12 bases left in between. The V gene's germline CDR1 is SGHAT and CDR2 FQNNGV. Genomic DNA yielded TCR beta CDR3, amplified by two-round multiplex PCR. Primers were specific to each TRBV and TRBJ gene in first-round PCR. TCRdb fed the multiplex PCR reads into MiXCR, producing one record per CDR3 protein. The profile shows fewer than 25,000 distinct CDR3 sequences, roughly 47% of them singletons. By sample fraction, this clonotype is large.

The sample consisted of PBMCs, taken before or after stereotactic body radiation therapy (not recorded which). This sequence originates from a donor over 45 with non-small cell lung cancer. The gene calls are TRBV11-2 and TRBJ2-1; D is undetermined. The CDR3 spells CASSPRSGYNEQFF. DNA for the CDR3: TGTGCCAGCAGCCCCCGGTCCGGTTACAATGAGCAGTTCTTC.